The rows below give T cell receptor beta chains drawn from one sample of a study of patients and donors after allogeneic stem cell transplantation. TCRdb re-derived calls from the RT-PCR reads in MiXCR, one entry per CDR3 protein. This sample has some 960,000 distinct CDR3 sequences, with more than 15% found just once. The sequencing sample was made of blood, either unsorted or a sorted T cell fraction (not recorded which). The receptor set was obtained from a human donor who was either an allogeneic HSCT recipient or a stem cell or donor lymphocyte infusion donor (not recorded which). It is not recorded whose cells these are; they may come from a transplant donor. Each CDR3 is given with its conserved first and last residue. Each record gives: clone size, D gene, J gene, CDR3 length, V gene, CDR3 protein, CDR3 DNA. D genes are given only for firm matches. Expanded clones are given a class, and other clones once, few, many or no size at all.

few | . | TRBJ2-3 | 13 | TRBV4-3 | CASSQVYTDTQYF | TGCGCCAGCAGTCAAGTCTACACAGATACGCAGTATTTT
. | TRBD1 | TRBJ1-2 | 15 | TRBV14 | CASSQGPGQVYGYTF | TGTGCCAGCAGCCAAGGGCCGGGACAGGTATATGGCTACACCTTC
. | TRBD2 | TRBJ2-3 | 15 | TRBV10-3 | CAISLTSGSTDTQYF | TGTGCCATCAGCCTGACTAGCGGGAGCACAGATACGCAGTATTTT
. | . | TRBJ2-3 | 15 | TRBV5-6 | CASSLERKSTDTQYF | TGTGCCAGCAGCTTGGAAAGGAAAAGCACAGATACGCAGTATTTT
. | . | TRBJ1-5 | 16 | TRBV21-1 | CASSTPGGNSNQPQHF | TGTGCCAGCAGCACTCCGGGAGGGAATAGCAATCAGCCCCAGCATTTT
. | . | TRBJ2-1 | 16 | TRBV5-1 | CASSLRGREVWNEQFF | TGCGCCAGCAGCTTGAGGGGGCGGGAGGTCTGGAATGAGCAGTTCTTC
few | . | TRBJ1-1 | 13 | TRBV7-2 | CASRSRVGTEAFF | TGTGCCAGCAGGTCCAGGGTGGGGACTGAAGCTTTCTTT
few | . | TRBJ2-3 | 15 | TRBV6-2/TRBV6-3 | CASSYSMASSDTQYF | TGTGCCAGCAGTTACTCGATGGCTAGTTCCGATACGCAGTATTTT
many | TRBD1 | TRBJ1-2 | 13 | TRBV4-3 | CASSQNRGLGYTF | TGCGCCAGCAGCCAAAACAGGGGGCTTGGCTACACCTTC
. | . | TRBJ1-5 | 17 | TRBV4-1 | CASSQVPGPKKDQPQHF | TGCGCCAGCAGCCAGGTGCCGGGACCGAAGAAGGACCAGCCCCAGCATTTT
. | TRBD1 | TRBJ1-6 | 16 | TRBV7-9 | CASSFWTGGENSPLHF | TGTGCCAGCAGCTTCTGGACAGGGGGCGAAAATTCACCCCTCCACTTT
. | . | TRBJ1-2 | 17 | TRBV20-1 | CSADDPGPSNPRYGYTF | TGCAGTGCGGACGACCCGGGACCCTCCAATCCCCGCTATGGCTACACCTTC
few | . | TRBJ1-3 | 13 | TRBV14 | CASSLQTGNTIYF | TGTGCCAGCAGCCTACAAACCGGAAACACCATATATTTT
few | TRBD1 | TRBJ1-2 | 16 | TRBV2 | CASSEMGTGENYGYTF | TGTGCCAGCAGTGAAATGGGGACAGGGGAGAACTATGGCTACACCTTC
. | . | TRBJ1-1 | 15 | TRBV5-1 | CASSLVPGGNTEAFF | TGCGCCAGCAGCTTGGTTCCGGGAGGGAACACTGAAGCTTTCTTT
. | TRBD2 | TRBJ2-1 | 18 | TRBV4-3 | CASSQDGTSGGAYNEQFF | TGCGCCAGCAGCCAAGACGGGACTAGCGGGGGGGCCTACAATGAGCAGTTCTTC
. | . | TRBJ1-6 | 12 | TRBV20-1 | CSAGTYNSPLHF | TGCAGTGCCGGGACTTATAATTCACCCCTCCACTTT
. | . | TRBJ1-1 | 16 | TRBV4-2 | CASSQDGTRDGTEAFF | TGTGCCAGCAGCCAAGATGGGACCAGGGATGGCACTGAAGCTTTCTTT